This TCR beta chain was sequenced during a study of T cells in Graves' hyperthyroidism and ophthalmopathy. The study's findings and limits: Most clonotypes expanded in thyroid above 0.001 were likewise present in blood.

This CDR3 spans 14 amino acids. The germline V gene has CDR1 LNHDA and CDR2 SQIVND (reference sequence). V shed 6 bases, J shed 4 bases, and the junction held 8 bases outside the gene matches. This clonotype was seen a few times. What it binds is unknown. RNA transcripts were the template for amplifying TCR beta CDR3 regions. HTBI primers were employed in a first-round RT-PCR of the TCR CDR3. One entry per CDR3 protein, called by TCRdb with MiXCR from the multiplex PCR reads. The repertoire holds about 340,000 distinct CDR3 sequences, with 21% as singletons. Each patient was aged 18 to 65 and had newly diagnosed hyperthyroidism of under 2 months' duration. Diagnostic assessment was based on clinical symptoms, serum thyroxine and TRAb, thyroid ultrasound and orbital computed tomography. PBMCs were derived from 10 ml fresh peripheral blood.

The receptor comes from a woman in her forties or fifties with Graves' hyperthyroidism. The specimen sequenced was blood. The rearrangement links TRBV19 to TRBJ2-5; 7 bases match TRBD2. CDR3 region: CASSSKLAAETQYF. The CDR3 bases are TGTGCCAGTAGCTCGAAGCTAGCGGCAGAGACCCAGTACTTC.